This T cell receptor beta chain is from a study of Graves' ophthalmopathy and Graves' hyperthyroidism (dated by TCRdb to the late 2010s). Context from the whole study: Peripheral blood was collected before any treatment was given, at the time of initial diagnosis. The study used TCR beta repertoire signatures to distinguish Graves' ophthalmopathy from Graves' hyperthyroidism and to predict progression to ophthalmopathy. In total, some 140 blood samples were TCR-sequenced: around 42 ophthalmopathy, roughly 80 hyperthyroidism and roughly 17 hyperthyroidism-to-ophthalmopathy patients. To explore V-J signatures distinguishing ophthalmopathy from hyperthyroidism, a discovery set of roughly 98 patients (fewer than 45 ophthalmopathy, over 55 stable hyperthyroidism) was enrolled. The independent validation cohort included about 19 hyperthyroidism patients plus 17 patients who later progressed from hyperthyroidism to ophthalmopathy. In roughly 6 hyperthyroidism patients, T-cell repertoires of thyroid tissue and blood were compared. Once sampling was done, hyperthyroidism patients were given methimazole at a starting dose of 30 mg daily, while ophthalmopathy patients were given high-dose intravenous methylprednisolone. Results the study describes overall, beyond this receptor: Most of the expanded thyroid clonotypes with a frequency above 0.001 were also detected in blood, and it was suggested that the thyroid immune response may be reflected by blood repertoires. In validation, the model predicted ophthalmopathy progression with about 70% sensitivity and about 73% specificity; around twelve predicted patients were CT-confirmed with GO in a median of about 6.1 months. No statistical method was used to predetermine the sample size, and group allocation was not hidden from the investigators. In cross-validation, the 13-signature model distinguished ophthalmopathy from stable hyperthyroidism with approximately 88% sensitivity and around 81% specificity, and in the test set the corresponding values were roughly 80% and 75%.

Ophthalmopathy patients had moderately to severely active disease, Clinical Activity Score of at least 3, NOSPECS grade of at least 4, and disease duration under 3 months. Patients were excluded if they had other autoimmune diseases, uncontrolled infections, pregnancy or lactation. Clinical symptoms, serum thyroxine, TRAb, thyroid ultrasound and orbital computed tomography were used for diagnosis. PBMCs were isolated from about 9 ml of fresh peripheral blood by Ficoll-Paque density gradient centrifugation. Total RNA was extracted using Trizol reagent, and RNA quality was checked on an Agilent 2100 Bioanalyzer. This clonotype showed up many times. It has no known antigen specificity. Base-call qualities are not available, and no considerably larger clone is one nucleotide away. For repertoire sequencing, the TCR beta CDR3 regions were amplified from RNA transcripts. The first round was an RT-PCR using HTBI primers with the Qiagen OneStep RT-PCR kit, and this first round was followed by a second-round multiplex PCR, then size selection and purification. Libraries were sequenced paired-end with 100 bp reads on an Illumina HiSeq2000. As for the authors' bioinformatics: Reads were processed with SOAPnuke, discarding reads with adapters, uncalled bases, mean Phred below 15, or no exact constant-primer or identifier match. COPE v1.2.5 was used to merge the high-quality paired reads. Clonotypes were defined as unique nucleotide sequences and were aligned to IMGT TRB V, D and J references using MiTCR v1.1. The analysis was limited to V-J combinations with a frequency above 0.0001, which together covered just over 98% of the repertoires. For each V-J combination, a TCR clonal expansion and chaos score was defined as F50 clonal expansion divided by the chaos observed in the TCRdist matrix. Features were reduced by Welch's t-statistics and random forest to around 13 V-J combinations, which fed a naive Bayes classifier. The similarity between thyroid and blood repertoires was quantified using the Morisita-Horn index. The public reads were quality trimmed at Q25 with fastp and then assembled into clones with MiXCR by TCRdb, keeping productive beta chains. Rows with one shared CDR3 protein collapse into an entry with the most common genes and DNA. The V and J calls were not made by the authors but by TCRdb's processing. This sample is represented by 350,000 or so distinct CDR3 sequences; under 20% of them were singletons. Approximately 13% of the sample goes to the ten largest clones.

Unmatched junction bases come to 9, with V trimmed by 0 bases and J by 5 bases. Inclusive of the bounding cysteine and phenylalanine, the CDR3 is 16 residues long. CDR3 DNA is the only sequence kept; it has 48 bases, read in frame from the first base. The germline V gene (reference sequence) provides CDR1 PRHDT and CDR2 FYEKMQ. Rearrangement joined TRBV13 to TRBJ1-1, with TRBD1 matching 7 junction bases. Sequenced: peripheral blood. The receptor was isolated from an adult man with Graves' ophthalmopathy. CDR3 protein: CASSLGLNRGRTEAFF. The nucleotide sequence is TGTGCCAGCAGCTTAGGTTTAAACAGGGGTCGGACTGAAGCTTTCTTT. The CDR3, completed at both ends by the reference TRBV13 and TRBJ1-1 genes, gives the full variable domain AAGVIQSPRHLIKEKRETATLKCYPIPRHDTVYWYQQGPGQDPQFLISFYEKMQSDKGSIPDRFSAQQFSDYHSELNMSSLELGDSALYFCASSLGLNRGRTEAFFGQGTRLTVV.